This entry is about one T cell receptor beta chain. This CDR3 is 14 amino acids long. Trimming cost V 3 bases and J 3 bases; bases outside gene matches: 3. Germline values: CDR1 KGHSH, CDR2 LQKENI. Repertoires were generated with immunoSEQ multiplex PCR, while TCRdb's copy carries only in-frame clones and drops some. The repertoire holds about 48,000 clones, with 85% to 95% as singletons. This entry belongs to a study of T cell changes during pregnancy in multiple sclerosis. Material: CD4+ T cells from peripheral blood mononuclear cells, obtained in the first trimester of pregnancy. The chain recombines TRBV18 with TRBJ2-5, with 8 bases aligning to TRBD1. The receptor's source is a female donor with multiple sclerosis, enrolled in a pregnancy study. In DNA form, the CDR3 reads TGTGCCAGCTCACCGACGACAGGGGAAGAGACCCAGTACTTC. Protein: CASSPTTGEETQYF.